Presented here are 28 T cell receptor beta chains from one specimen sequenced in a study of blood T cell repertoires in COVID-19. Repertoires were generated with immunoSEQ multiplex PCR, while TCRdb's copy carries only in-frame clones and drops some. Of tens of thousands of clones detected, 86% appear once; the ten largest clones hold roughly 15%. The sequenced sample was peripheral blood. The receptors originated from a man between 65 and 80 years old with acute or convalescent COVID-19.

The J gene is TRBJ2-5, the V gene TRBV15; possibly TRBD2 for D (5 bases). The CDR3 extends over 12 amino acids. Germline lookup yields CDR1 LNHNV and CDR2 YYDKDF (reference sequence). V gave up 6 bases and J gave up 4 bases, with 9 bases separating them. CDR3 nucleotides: TGTGCCACCAGGAGGGCGGGAGAGACCCAGTACTTC. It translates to CATRRAGETQYF.

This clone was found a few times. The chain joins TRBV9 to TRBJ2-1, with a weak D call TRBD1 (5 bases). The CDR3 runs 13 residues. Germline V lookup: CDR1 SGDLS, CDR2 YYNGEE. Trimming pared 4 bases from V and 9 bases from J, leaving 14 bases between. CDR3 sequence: CASSFSRGTEQFF. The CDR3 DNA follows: TGTGCCAGCAGCTTTTCAAGGGGCACTGAGCAGTTCTTC.

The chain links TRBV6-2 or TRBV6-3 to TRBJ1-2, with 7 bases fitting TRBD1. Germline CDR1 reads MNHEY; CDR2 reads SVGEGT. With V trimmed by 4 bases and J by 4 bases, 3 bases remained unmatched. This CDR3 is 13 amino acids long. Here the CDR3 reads CASSLRTGYGYTF. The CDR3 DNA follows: TGTGCCAGCAGTTTACGGACAGGCTATGGCTACACCTTC.

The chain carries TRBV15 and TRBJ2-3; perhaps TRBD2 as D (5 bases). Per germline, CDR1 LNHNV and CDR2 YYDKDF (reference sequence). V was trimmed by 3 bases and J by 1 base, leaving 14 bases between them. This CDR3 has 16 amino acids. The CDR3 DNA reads TGTGCCACCAGCAGCGAGGGTTGGGGAGGCACAGATACGCAGTATTTT. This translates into CATSSEGWGGTDTQYF. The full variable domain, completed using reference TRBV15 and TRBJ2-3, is DAMVIQNPRYQVTQFGKPVTLSCSQTLNHNVMYWYQQKSSQAPKLLFHYYDKDFNNEADTPDNFQSRRPNTSFCFLDIRSPGLGDTAMYLCATSSEGWGGTDTQYFGPGTRLTVL.

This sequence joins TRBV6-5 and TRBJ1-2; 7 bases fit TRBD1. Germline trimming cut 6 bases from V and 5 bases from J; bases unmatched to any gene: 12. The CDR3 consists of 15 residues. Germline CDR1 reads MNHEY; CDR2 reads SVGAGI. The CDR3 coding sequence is TGTGCCAGCAGAGACCGGGGTACCAGGGGGTATGGCTACACCTTC. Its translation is CASRDRGTRGYGYTF.

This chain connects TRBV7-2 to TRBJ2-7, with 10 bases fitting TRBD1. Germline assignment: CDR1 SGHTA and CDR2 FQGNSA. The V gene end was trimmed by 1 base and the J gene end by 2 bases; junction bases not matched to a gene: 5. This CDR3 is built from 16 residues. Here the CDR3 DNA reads TGTGCCAGCAGCTTAGTTGCGACAGGGGGCGCCTACGAGCAGTACGTC. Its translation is CASSLVATGGAYEQYV.

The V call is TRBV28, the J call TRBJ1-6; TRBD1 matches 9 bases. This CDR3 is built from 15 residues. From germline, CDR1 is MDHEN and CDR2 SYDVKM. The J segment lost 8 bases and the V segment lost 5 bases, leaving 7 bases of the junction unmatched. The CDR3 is CASSPPGQGYSPLHF. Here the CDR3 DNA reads TGTGCCAGCAGTCCTCCGGGACAGGGCTATTCACCCCTCCACTTT.

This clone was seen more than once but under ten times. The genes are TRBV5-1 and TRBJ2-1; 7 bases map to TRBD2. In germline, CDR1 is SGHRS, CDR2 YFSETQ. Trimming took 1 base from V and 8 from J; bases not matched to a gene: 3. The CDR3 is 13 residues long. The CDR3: CASSLPLAYEQFF. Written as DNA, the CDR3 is TGCGCCAGCAGCTTGCCACTAGCGTATGAGCAGTTCTTC.

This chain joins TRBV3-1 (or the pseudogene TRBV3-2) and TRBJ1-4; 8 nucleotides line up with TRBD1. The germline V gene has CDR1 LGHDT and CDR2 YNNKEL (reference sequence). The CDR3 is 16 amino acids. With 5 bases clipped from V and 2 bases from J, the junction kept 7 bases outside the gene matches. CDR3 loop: CASSRDRRGTNEKLFF. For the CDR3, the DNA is TGTGCCAGCAGCAGGGACAGGAGAGGGACTAATGAAAAACTGTTTTTT.

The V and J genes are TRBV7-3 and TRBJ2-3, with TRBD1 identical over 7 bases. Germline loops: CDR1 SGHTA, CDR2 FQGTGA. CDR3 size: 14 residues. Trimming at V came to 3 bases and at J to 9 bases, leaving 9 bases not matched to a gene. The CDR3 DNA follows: TGTGCCAGCAGCTTTACAGGGGAAGTCGGGACGCAGTATTTT. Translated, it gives CASSFTGEVGTQYF.

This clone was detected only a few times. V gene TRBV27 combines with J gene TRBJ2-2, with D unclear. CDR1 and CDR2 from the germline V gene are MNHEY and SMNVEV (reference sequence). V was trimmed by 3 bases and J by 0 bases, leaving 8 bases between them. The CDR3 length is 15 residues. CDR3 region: CASSLQAANTGELFF. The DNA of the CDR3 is TGTGCCAGCAGTTTGCAGGCAGCGAACACCGGGGAGCTGTTTTTT.

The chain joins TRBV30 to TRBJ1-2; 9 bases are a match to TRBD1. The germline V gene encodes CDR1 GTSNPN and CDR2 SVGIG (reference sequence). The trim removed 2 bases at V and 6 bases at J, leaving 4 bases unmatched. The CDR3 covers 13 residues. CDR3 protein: CAWSLTGGDGYTF. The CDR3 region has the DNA TGTGCCTGGAGTTTGACAGGGGGGGATGGCTACACCTTC.

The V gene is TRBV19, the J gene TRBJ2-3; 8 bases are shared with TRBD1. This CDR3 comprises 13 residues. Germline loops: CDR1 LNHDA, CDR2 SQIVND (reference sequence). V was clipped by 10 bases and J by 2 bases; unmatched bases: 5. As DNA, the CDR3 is TGTGCCACCCGACAGGGGCTCACAGATACGCAGTATTTT. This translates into CATRQGLTDTQYF.

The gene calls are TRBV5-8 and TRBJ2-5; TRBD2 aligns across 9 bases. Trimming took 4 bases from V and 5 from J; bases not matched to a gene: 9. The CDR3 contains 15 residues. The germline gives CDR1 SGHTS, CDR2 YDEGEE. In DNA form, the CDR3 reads TGTGCCAGCAGCGCGATGGGGCGGGAGGGGGAGACCCAGTACTTC. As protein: CASSAMGREGETQYF.

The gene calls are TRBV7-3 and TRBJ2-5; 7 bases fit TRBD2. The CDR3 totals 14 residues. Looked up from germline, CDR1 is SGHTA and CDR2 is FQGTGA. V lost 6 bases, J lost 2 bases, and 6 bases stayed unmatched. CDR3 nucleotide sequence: TGTGCCAGCAGTTCGGGACTATCTCAAGAGACCCAGTACTTC. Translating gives CASSSGLSQETQYF.

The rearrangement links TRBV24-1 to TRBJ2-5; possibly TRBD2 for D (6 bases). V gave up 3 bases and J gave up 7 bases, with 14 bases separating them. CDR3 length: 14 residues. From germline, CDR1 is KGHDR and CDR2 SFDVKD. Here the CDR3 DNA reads TGTGCCACCAGTGATGCAAGACGAGCGGGGACCCAGTACTTC. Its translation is CATSDARRAGTQYF.

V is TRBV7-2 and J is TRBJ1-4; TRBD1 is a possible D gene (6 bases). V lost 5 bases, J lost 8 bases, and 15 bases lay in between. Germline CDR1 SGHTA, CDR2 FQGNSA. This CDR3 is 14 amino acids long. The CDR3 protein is CASSVQGMEEKLFF. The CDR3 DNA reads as TGTGCCAGCAGCGTACAGGGAATGGAAGAAAAACTGTTTTTT.

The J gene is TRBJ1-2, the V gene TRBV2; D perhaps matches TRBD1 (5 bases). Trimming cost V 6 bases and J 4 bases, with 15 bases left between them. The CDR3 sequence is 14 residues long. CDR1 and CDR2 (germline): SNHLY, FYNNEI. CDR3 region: CASRPQGATYGYTF. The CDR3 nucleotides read TGTGCCAGCAGGCCTCAAGGGGCGACCTATGGCTACACCTTC.

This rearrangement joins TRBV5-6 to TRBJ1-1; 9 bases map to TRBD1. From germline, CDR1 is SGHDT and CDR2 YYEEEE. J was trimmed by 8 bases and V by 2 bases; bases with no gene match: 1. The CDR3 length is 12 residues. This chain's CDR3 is CASSFDRGEAFF. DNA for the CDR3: TGTGCCAGCAGCTTCGACAGGGGGGAAGCTTTCTTT.

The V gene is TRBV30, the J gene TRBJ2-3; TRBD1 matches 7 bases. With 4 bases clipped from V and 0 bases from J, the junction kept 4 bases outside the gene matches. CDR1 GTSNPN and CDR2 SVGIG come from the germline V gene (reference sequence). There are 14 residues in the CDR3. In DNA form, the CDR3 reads TGTGCCTGGAACACAGGGGCGAGCACAGATACGCAGTATTTT. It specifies CAWNTGASTDTQYF.

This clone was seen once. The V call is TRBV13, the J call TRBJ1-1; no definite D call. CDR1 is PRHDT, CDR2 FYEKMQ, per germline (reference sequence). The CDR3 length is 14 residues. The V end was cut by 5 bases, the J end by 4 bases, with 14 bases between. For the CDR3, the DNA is TGTGCCAGCAGCCGCCCAAGAGTTTTCACTGAAGCTTTCTTT. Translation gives CASSRPRVFTEAFF.

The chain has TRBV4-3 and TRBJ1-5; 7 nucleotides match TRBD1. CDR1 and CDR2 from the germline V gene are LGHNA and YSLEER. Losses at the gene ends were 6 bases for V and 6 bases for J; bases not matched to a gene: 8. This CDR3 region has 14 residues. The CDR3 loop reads CASSYDRAGQPQHF. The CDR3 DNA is TGCGCCAGCAGTTACGACAGGGCTGGTCAGCCCCAGCATTTT.

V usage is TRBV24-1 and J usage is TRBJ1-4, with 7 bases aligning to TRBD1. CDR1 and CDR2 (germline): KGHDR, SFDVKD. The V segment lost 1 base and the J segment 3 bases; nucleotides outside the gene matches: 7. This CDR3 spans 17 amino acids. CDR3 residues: CATSDFKTGTANEKLFF. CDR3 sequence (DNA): TGTGCCACCAGTGATTTTAAGACAGGGACAGCTAATGAAAAACTGTTTTTT.

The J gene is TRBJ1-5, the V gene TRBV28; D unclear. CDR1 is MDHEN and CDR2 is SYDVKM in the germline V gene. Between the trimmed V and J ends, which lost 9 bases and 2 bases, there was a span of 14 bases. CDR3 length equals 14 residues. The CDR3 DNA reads TGTGCCAGTAGAACCTGGGCTGGCAATCAGCCCCAGCATTTT. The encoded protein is CASRTWAGNQPQHF.

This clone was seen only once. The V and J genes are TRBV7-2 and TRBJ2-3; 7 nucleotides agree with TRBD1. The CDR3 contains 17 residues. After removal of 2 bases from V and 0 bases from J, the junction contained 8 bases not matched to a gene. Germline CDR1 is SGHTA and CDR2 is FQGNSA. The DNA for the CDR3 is TGTGCCAGCAGCTTAATTAAGACAGGGCATAGCACAGATACGCAGTATTTT. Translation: CASSLIKTGHSTDTQYF.

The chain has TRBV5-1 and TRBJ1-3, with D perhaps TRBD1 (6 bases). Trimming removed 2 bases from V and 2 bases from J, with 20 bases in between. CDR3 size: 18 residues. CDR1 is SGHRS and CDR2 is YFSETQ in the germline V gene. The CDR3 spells CASSLPNLGGRAGNTIYF. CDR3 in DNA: TGCGCCAGCAGCTTACCCAACTTAGGGGGAAGGGCTGGAAACACCATATATTTT.

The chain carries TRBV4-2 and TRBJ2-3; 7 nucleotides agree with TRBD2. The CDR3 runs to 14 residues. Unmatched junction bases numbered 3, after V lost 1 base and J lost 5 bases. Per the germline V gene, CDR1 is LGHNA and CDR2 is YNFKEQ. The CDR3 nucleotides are TGTGCCAGCAGCCAAGGACTAGCAATAGATACGCAGTATTTT. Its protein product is CASSQGLAIDTQYF.

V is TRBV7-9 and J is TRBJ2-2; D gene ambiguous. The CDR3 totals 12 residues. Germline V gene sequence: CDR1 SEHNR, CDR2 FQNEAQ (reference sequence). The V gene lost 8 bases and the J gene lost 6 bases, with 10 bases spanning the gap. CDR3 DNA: TGTGCCAGCCACTTATACCCCGGGGAGCTGTTTTTT. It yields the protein CASHLYPGELFF. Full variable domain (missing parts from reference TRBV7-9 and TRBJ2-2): DTGVSQNPRHKITKRGQNVTFRCDPISEHNRLYWYRQTLGQGPEFLTYFQNEAQLEKSRLLSDRFSAERPKGSFSTLEIQRTEQGDSAMYLCASHLYPGELFFGEGSRLTVL.